The clone carrying this TCR beta chain has only a few counts. This entry is derived from a study of T-cell reconstitution after alpha-beta-depleted transplantation in children. During its preparation, the TCRbeta library received unique molecular identifiers. TCRdb re-derived calls from the PCR reads in MiXCR, one entry per CDR3 protein. The data hold approximately 110,000 distinct CDR3 sequences, with about 23% observed a single time. The germline V gene has CDR1 SGHTA and CDR2 FQGNSA. Trimming stripped 2 bases from V and 8 bases from J, with 10 bases between. The CDR3 extends over 13 amino acids. This TCR was sampled from a male patient aged 2-10 years who had a stem cell transplant for chronic granulomatous disease, so the T cells may come from the graft donor. The sample here was PBMCs, mostly from graft donor cells, taken 180 days after TCRalphabeta/CD19-depleted stem cell transplant. V gene TRBV7-2 combines with J gene TRBJ2-1; no reliable D call. In DNA form, the CDR3 reads TGTGCCAGCAGCTTATCTACTACTGATGAGCAGTTCTTC. Its translation is CASSLSTTDEQFF.